What follows is one T cell receptor beta chain and its context. Its specificity is unknown. Generated by immunoSEQ multiplex PCR, the TCRdb table keeps only in-frame clones and is missing some. The sample lists about 130,000 clones, 75% to 85% occurring once. This CDR3 is 15 amino acids long. The germline CDR1 and CDR2 sequences are MDHEN and SYDVKM. V lost 7 bases and J lost 11, with 21 bases in between. The data are from a study of T cell responses to AZD1222 COVID-19 vaccine. Whole-study findings and limits: Across the whole spike, CD4 TCRs peaked at regions 160-218 and 743-854. Repertoire samples came only from after the peak T cell response. After two AZD1222 doses, spike-specific TCR breadth and depth rose versus day 0. Close to half of all spike-specific TCRs reportedly target regions of the variants that are unmutated.

Specimen: peripheral blood, collected 28 days after the second dose of the MenACWY control vaccine. The origin of this receptor is an adult who received the MenACWY meningococcal vaccine as a control. This chain uses TRBV28 with TRBJ1-6; D not resolved. In DNA form, the CDR3 reads TGTGCCAGCAAAAGAGACTCTACTCACGGGGCACCCCTCCACTTT. Its translation is CASKRDSTHGAPLHF.